This is a list of T cell receptor beta chains from one sample in a study of T-cell reconstitution after alpha-beta-depleted transplantation in children. TCRdb analysed the PCR reads with MiXCR anew, one entry per CDR3 protein. The sample lists around 450,000 distinct CDR3 sequences; 43% were seen once. The sample here was PBMCs, taken before TCRalphabeta/CD19-depleted stem cell transplant. These receptors were obtained from a girl aged 2 to 9 with aplastic anemia, due to receive a stem cell transplant. CDR3s include the opening cysteine and the closing phenylalanine or tryptophan. The order of the fields is CDR3 DNA, CDR3 protein, D gene, clone size, J gene, V gene. The D gene is left open where the match is weak. Clone size is not always given. Where it is, it says once, few, many or a class for expanded clones.

CDR3 DNA: TGTGCCAGCAACATTCTCGGGGGGAGGCAAGAGACCCAGTACTTC; CDR3 protein: CASNILGGRQETQYF; D gene: TRBD2; clone size: few; J gene: TRBJ2-5; V gene: TRBV28
CDR3 DNA: TGTGCCACCAGCAGAGATCTCAGCCCGGGACTAGCGGGAGGGGGTGAGCAGTTCTTC; CDR3 protein: CATSRDLSPGLAGGGEQFF; D gene: TRBD2; clone size: few; J gene: TRBJ2-1; V gene: TRBV15
CDR3 DNA: TGCAGTGCTAGCGGGTTCTTGCGGGAGGTCTCCTACAATGAGCAGTTCTTC; CDR3 protein: CSASGFLREVSYNEQFF; D gene: TRBD2; clone size: many; J gene: TRBJ2-1; V gene: TRBV20-1
CDR3 DNA: TGCGCCAGCAGCTCTTCGGGACTAGCGCACAATGAGCAGTTCTTC; CDR3 protein: CASSSSGLAHNEQFF; D gene: TRBD2; clone size: many; J gene: TRBJ2-1; V gene: TRBV5-1
CDR3 DNA: TGCAGCGTTGTGGGGGGTAGCGGGGGCCCAACGTACAATGAGCAGTTCTTC; CDR3 protein: CSVVGGSGGPTYNEQFF; D gene: TRBD2; clone size: NA; J gene: TRBJ2-1; V gene: TRBV29-1
CDR3 DNA: TGTGCCAGCAGCGTAGGAGGAGCGTCTGAGCAGTTCTTC; CDR3 protein: CASSVGGASEQFF; D gene: NA; clone size: few; J gene: TRBJ2-1; V gene: TRBV9
CDR3 DNA: TGTGCCAGCAGTTTAACGGGGGGGAAATCCTACGAGCAGTACTTC; CDR3 protein: CASSLTGGKSYEQYF; D gene: TRBD2; clone size: NA; J gene: TRBJ2-7; V gene: TRBV27
CDR3 DNA: TGCAGTGCTGGCACAAGTGGGGGGGTTCAGCCCCAGCATTTT; CDR3 protein: CSAGTSGGVQPQHF; D gene: NA; clone size: NA; J gene: TRBJ1-5; V gene: TRBV20-1
CDR3 DNA: TGCAGTGCTAGAGCCCCGGACAGTTCTTCAGGGGGTTACACAGATACGCAGTATTTT; CDR3 protein: CSARAPDSSSGGYTDTQYF; D gene: TRBD1; clone size: NA; J gene: TRBJ2-3; V gene: TRBV20-1
CDR3 DNA: TGCGCCAGCAGCCAGGACAGGGCCCCGGATACGCAGTATTTT; CDR3 protein: CASSQDRAPDTQYF; D gene: TRBD1; clone size: NA; J gene: TRBJ2-3; V gene: TRBV5-1
CDR3 DNA: TGTGCCAGCGACGGGACAGGGGACTTTGATGAGCAGTTCTTC; CDR3 protein: CASDGTGDFDEQFF; D gene: TRBD1; clone size: few; J gene: TRBJ2-1; V gene: TRBV7-9
CDR3 DNA: TGCAGTGCTAGAGTAGCAACAGGGCCCTACGAGCAGTACTTC; CDR3 protein: CSARVATGPYEQYF; D gene: NA; clone size: many; J gene: TRBJ2-7; V gene: TRBV20-1
CDR3 DNA: TGTGCCATGGGGGGAGGCTACAATGAGCAGTTCTTC; CDR3 protein: CAMGGGYNEQFF; D gene: NA; clone size: NA; J gene: TRBJ2-1; V gene: TRBV10-3
CDR3 DNA: TGCAGTGCGGGGACTCCTATGGCGTCCTACAATGAGCAGTTCTTC; CDR3 protein: CSAGTPMASYNEQFF; D gene: NA; clone size: many; J gene: TRBJ2-1; V gene: TRBV20-1
CDR3 DNA: TGTGCCAGCAGCTCCCGGACAGGGATCACTGAAGCTTTCTTT; CDR3 protein: CASSSRTGITEAFF; D gene: TRBD1; clone size: few; J gene: TRBJ1-1; V gene: TRBV11-2
CDR3 DNA: TGCGCCAGCAGTGAGCCCTCCAGGTGGGATACGCAGTATTTT; CDR3 protein: CASSEPSRWDTQYF; D gene: NA; clone size: NA; J gene: TRBJ2-3; V gene: TRBV10-2
CDR3 DNA: TGCAGTGCTAGAGGTCAGGACAGGGGGCTTAATGAAAAACTGTTTTTT; CDR3 protein: CSARGQDRGLNEKLFF; D gene: TRBD1; clone size: NA; J gene: TRBJ1-4; V gene: TRBV20-1
CDR3 DNA: TGTGCCAGCAGCGTAATTTCCAGGGGGCCAGGAGGGTTAGGGAACACTGAAGCTTTCTTT; CDR3 protein: CASSVISRGPGGLGNTEAFF; D gene: TRBD1; clone size: few; J gene: TRBJ1-1; V gene: TRBV9
CDR3 DNA: TGTGCCAGCAGTTTACCACTCCACTTCAATGAGCAGTTCTTC; CDR3 protein: CASSLPLHFNEQFF; D gene: NA; clone size: NA; J gene: TRBJ2-1; V gene: TRBV28
CDR3 DNA: TGTGCCAGCAGCTGGGTCGCTAGCGGGACTCTTGAGCAGTACTTC; CDR3 protein: CASSWVASGTLEQYF; D gene: TRBD2; clone size: NA; J gene: TRBJ2-7; V gene: TRBV5-5
CDR3 DNA: TGCGCCAGCAGCCAATTACGGGGCCTAAAAGGCGGCTACACCTTC; CDR3 protein: CASSQLRGLKGGYTF; D gene: NA; clone size: many; J gene: TRBJ1-2; V gene: TRBV4-1
CDR3 DNA: TGTGCCAGCAGCTTTACCGGGACTTCCCTCACAGATACGCAGTATTTT; CDR3 protein: CASSFTGTSLTDTQYF; D gene: NA; clone size: many; J gene: TRBJ2-3; V gene: TRBV7-2
CDR3 DNA: TGTGCCATCAGCGCTAGCGGGGGGTCCGCAGGGGGAAACAATGAGCAGTTCTTC; CDR3 protein: CAISASGGSAGGNNEQFF; D gene: TRBD2; clone size: NA; J gene: TRBJ2-1; V gene: TRBV10-3
CDR3 DNA: TGTGCCAGCAGACAGGTTTTGGGGGAGACCCAGTACTTC; CDR3 protein: CASRQVLGETQYF; D gene: NA; clone size: few; J gene: TRBJ2-5; V gene: TRBV12-3/TRBV12-4
CDR3 DNA: TGCAGTGCTACGAAGGACAGGGTTGCAGATACGCAGTATTTT; CDR3 protein: CSATKDRVADTQYF; D gene: TRBD1; clone size: NA; J gene: TRBJ2-3; V gene: TRBV20-1
CDR3 DNA: TGTGCCAGCAGCCAAGTACTAGCGGGACCCCTGACCCAATACCAAGAGACCCAGTACTTC; CDR3 protein: CASSQVLAGPLTQYQETQYF; D gene: TRBD2; clone size: NA; J gene: TRBJ2-5; V gene: TRBV3-1
CDR3 DNA: TGTGCCAGCACCCTCGGGCCGACGAATTCACCCCTCCACTTT; CDR3 protein: CASTLGPTNSPLHF; D gene: NA; clone size: few; J gene: TRBJ1-6; V gene: TRBV27
CDR3 DNA: TGCAGTGCCCCACCGGGACACTATAACTATGGCTACACCTTC; CDR3 protein: CSAPPGHYNYGYTF; D gene: NA; clone size: NA; J gene: TRBJ1-2; V gene: TRBV20-1
CDR3 DNA: TGCGCCAGCGGAGACGTGGAGCTGTTTTTT; CDR3 protein: CASGDVELFF; D gene: NA; clone size: few; J gene: TRBJ2-2; V gene: TRBV5-1
CDR3 DNA: TGCAGTGCCTCAGCTAGCGGGAGGATCTACTACGAGCAGTACTTC; CDR3 protein: CSASASGRIYYEQYF; D gene: TRBD2; clone size: NA; J gene: TRBJ2-7; V gene: TRBV20-1
CDR3 DNA: TGTGCCTGGGCGCAGGGAACTGGGGCCAACGTCCTGACTTTC; CDR3 protein: CAWAQGTGANVLTF; D gene: NA; clone size: NA; J gene: TRBJ2-6; V gene: TRBV30
CDR3 DNA: TGTGCCAGCAGCCAAGTAGGGTGGCGAGAGCAGTACTTC; CDR3 protein: CASSQVGWREQYF; D gene: NA; clone size: many; J gene: TRBJ2-7; V gene: TRBV14
CDR3 DNA: TGTGCCAGCGAAAGACAGGCGAAGGGGAATGAGCAGTTCTTC; CDR3 protein: CASERQAKGNEQFF; D gene: NA; clone size: NA; J gene: TRBJ2-1; V gene: TRBV28